The clone carrying this T cell receptor beta chain was seen a single time. Its antigen remains unknown. A single base separates this from a much larger clone, so it may be a read error. No conserved phenylalanine or tryptophan is present at the end of the CDR3, so a read error is the likely explanation. This specimen belongs to a study of early T cells in non-severe SARS-CoV-2 infection. Across the whole study: Chains from this unsorted whole-blood bulk RNA could not be paired.

Unique molecular identifiers (one per individual cDNA molecule) were attached. Via MiXCR, TCRdb re-called the 5' RACE reads, giving one row per CDR3 protein. The data hold more than 50,000 distinct CDR3 sequences, with 10% to 15% observed a single time. Whole-study findings and limits: Clonotype matching in VDJdb favored anti-spike CD8 responses and did not capture private and CD4 specificities.

The CDR3 is 15 residues long. The germline V gene encodes CDR1 MDHEN and CDR2 SYDVKM. V was shortened by 4 bases and J by 7 bases, with 14 bases between the two germline ends. This TCR came from an adult who was a healthcare worker with PCR-confirmed SARS-CoV-2 infection or an uninfected control (not recorded which). The specimen comprised whole blood, sampled at baseline. V and J are TRBV28 and TRBJ1-6; D gene unclear. The CDR3 is CASSSASGGNSPLHS. The DNA of the CDR3 is TGTGCCAGCAGTTCAGCATCAGGTGGGAATTCACCCCTCCACTCT.